These T cell receptor beta chains were read from a single sample in a study of T cell changes during pregnancy in multiple sclerosis. The method was immunoSEQ multiplex PCR; TCRdb's version includes in-frame clones alone and lacks a portion of them. The sample lists about 50,000 clones; 91% were seen once. This specimen was CD8+ T cells from peripheral blood mononuclear cells, taken after pregnancy. The receptor set was obtained from a female donor with multiple sclerosis, enrolled in a pregnancy study. The CDR3 runs from the conserved cysteine through the conserved F or W. Fields, in order: V gene, clone size, CDR3 length, J gene, D gene, CDR3 protein, CDR3 DNA. D genes are given only for firm matches. Size is omitted from some rows. Given values are once, few, many or a class for expanded clones.

TRBV6-5	NA	15	TRBJ1-1	NA	CASSYTPGGDTEAFF	TGTGCCAGCAGTTACACCCCCGGGGGGGACACTGAAGCTTTCTTT
TRBV7-2	NA	18	TRBJ2-6	NA	CASSLWMKRVSGANVLTF	TGTGCCAGCAGCTTATGGATGAAGCGAGTTAGTGGGGCCAACGTCCTGACTTTC
TRBV4-1	NA	12	TRBJ1-2	NA	CASSQGRDGYTF	TGCGCCAGCAGCCAAGGACGGGATGGCTACACCTTC
TRBV19	many	12	TRBJ2-3	NA	CASSAGEDTQYF	TGTGCCAGTAGTGCCGGAGAGGATACGCAGTATTTT
TRBV29-1	once	14	TRBJ1-5	TRBD1	CSVPGQGGGQPQHF	TGCAGCGTCCCCGGACAGGGTGGGGGCCAGCCCCAGCATTTT
TRBV11-2	NA	12	TRBJ1-2	TRBD1	CASSRTGDGYTF	TGTGCCAGCAGCCGAACAGGGGACGGCTACACCTTC
TRBV6-5	NA	14	TRBJ2-5	TRBD1	CASRSTGGRETQYF	TGTGCCAGCCGGTCGACAGGGGGCAGGGAGACCCAGTACTTC
TRBV5-1	NA	17	TRBJ2-7	TRBD2	CASSSYSSSGGYYEQYF	TGCGCCAGCAGTTCCTACTCGTCGAGCGGGGGATACTACGAGCAGTACTTC
TRBV29-1	NA	15	TRBJ2-5	TRBD1	CSVEGQGARQETQYF	TGCAGCGTTGAGGGACAGGGGGCGCGGCAAGAGACCCAGTACTTC
TRBV27	NA	15	TRBJ1-4	NA	CASSASVATNEKLFF	TGTGCCAGCAGTGCATCAGTTGCAACTAATGAAAAACTGTTTTTT
TRBV13	NA	15	TRBJ2-5	NA	CASSPRGSSQETQYF	TGTGCCAGCAGCCCCCGAGGGTCCAGCCAAGAGACCCAGTACTTC
TRBV10-2	medium-sized	17	TRBJ2-3	TRBD2	CASTQSRTSRGTDTQYF	TGCGCCAGCACCCAAAGTAGGACTAGCAGAGGCACAGATACGCAGTATTTT
TRBV2	NA	14	TRBJ2-3	NA	CASSRTDSTDTQYF	TGTGCCAGCAGCCGGACAGATAGCACAGATACGCAGTATTTT
TRBV19	NA	15	TRBJ2-5	TRBD1	CASSAEWTGEETQYF	TGTGCCAGTAGTGCCGAATGGACAGGGGAAGAGACCCAGTACTTC
TRBV18	NA	13	TRBJ2-7	TRBD1	CASTGTGVYEQYF	TGTGCCAGCACCGGGACAGGGGTTTACGAGCAGTACTTC
TRBV2	few	21	TRBJ1-5	TRBD1	CASSDRRGDRVFDFGNQPQHF	TGTGCCAGCAGTGATCGGCGGGGAGACAGGGTTTTTGATTTCGGCAATCAGCCCCAGCATTTT
TRBV25-1	NA	13	TRBJ1-5	NA	CASSIGGNQPQHF	TGTGCCAGCAGTATAGGGGGCAATCAGCCCCAGCATTTT
TRBV14	NA	14	TRBJ1-4	TRBD1	CASSHGQGNEKLFF	TGTGCCAGCAGCCACGGACAGGGGAATGAAAAACTGTTTTTT
TRBV15	NA	16	TRBJ1-4	NA	CATSRDREGTNEKLFF	TGTGCCACCAGCAGAGATCGAGAGGGCACTAATGAAAAACTGTTTTTT
TRBV7-8	NA	13	TRBJ2-3	TRBD2	CASSLAVYDTQYF	TGTGCCAGCAGCCTAGCGGTCTACGATACGCAGTATTTT
TRBV4-1	NA	16	TRBJ2-5	NA	CASSQAPGVIQETQYF	TGCGCCAGCAGCCAAGCGCCAGGGGTGATTCAAGAGACCCAGTACTTC
TRBV15	NA	17	TRBJ1-5	NA	CATSRVRTDYSNQPQHF	TGTGCCACCAGCAGAGTCCGGACAGATTATAGCAATCAGCCCCAGCATTTT
TRBV7-6	once	13	TRBJ1-2	NA	CASRGGLNYGYTF	TGTGCCAGCAGGGGGGGGCTTAACTATGGCTACACCTTC
TRBV5-6	NA	14	TRBJ1-2	TRBD1	CASSPPGQNYGYTF	TGTGCCAGCAGCCCCCCGGGACAGAACTATGGCTACACCTTC
TRBV15	NA	14	TRBJ1-1	NA	CATSRDLGTSEAFF	TGTGCCACCAGCAGAGATTTAGGGACTAGTGAAGCTTTCTTT
TRBV9	NA	16	TRBJ1-2	NA	CASSDYIDGDNYGYTF	TGTGCCAGCAGCGACTATATCGATGGAGACAACTATGGCTACACCTTC
TRBV29-1	NA	13	TRBJ2-5	TRBD1	CSVPGSGQGNQYF	TGCAGCGTTCCTGGATCAGGACAGGGGAACCAGTACTTC
TRBV29-1	NA	13	TRBJ2-7	TRBD1	CGVDRGQLDEQYF	TGCGGCGTCGACAGGGGGCAGCTGGACGAGCAGTACTTC
TRBV6-1	NA	15	TRBJ1-2	TRBD1	CASSERDSPNYGYTF	TGTGCCAGCAGTGAACGGGACAGTCCTAACTATGGCTACACCTTC
TRBV19	NA	13	TRBJ1-5	NA	CASSDWAYQPQHF	TGTGCCAGTAGTGATTGGGCTTATCAGCCCCAGCATTTT
TRBV7-9	NA	12	TRBJ2-4	TRBD1	CASSPPDRAQYF	TGTGCCAGCAGCCCCCCCGACAGGGCACAGTACTTC
TRBV15	NA	15	TRBJ1-1	TRBD1	CATSRRQGANTEAFF	TGTGCCACCAGCCGACGACAGGGCGCGAACACTGAAGCTTTCTTT
TRBV10-3	NA	12	TRBJ1-1	TRBD1	CAAGQGNTEAFF	TGTGCCGCCGGACAGGGGAACACTGAAGCTTTCTTT
TRBV6-1	NA	16	TRBJ2-2	TRBD1	CASSESGTEFTGELFF	TGTGCCAGCAGTGAGAGTGGGACAGAATTTACCGGGGAGCTGTTTTTT
TRBV5-4	NA	15	TRBJ1-2	NA	CASSLGSQGNYGYTF	TGTGCCAGCAGCTTGGGGTCGCAGGGAAACTATGGCTACACCTTC
TRBV6-5	NA	14	TRBJ1-1	NA	CASSWGDLNTEAFF	TGTGCCAGCAGTTGGGGGGACTTGAACACTGAAGCTTTCTTT
TRBV27	once	18	TRBJ1-1	NA	CASSPLKKGRQMDTEAFF	TGTGCCAGCAGTCCCCTAAAAAAGGGGCGCCAAATGGACACTGAAGCTTTCTTT
TRBV7-3	NA	15	TRBJ2-1	NA	CASSLTTSRYDEQFF	TGTGCCAGCAGCTTAACAACTAGCAGGTACGATGAGCAGTTCTTC
TRBV19	NA	14	TRBJ1-4	TRBD1	CASSFRRGNEKLFF	TGTGCCAGTAGTTTCCGCAGGGGGAATGAAAAACTGTTTTTT
TRBV2	NA	14	TRBJ2-3	NA	CASSVTGMGDTQYF	TGTGCCAGCAGTGTTACAGGAATGGGAGATACGCAGTATTTT
TRBV9	NA	14	TRBJ2-1	TRBD2	CASRGPGGANEQFF	TGTGCCAGCAGGGGGCCGGGGGGTGCCAATGAGCAGTTCTTC
TRBV19	NA	13	TRBJ1-1	TRBD1	CASQKQGATEAFF	TGTGCCAGCCAAAAACAGGGGGCCACTGAAGCTTTCTTT
TRBV18	NA	15	TRBJ2-3	NA	CASSPEGHRTDTQYF	TGTGCCAGCTCACCAGAGGGCCATAGGACAGATACGCAGTATTTT
TRBV18	once	14	TRBJ1-2	NA	CASSPLDSNYGYTF	TGTGCCAGCTCACCACTAGACAGCAACTATGGCTACACCTTC
TRBV19	once	14	TRBJ1-5	NA	CASSIQEGNQPQHF	TGTGCCAGTAGTATACAGGAGGGTAATCAGCCCCAGCATTTT